The clone carrying this T cell receptor (beta chain) has only a few counts. Its antigen is currently unknown. This sample is part of a study of T-cell reconstitution after alpha-beta-depleted transplantation in children. The CDR3 contains 16 residues. Trimming took 7 bases from V and 9 from J; bases not matched to a gene: 11. Germline V lookup: CDR1 SEHNR, CDR2 FQNEAQ (reference sequence). TCRbeta library preparation incorporated unique molecular identifiers. MiXCR, run by TCRdb on the PCR reads, gives a single entry per CDR3 protein. The sample consists of 900,000 or so distinct CDR3 sequences, 16% of them appearing once. Study results and limitations: Reportedly, roughly two months post-transplant, alpha-beta T cells arose from several hundred expanded graft clones.

The sequencing used PBMCs, mostly from graft donor cells, collected 360 days after TCRalphabeta/CD19-depleted stem cell transplant. The sequence derives from a male patient aged 10 to 17 who had a stem cell transplant for acute lymphoblastic leukemia, so the T cells may come from the graft donor. The chain employs TRBV7-9 and TRBJ2-1; 14 nucleotides match TRBD2. CDR3 residues: CASTLEGTSGSSEQFF. CDR3 nucleotides: TGTGCCAGCACCTTGGAGGGGACTAGCGGGAGTTCTGAGCAGTTCTTC.